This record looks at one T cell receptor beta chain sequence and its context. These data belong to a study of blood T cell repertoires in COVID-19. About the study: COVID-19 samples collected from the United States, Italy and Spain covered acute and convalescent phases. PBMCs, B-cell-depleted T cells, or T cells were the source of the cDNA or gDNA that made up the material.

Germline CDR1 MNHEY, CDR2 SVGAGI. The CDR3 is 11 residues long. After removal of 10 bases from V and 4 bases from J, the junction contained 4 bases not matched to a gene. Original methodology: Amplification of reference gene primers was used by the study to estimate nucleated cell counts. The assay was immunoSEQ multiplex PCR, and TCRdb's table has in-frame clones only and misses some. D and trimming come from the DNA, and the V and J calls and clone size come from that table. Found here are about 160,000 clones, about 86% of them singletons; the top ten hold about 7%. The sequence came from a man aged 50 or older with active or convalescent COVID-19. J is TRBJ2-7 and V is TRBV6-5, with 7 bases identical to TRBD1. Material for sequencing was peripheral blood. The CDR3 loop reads CATGQQYEQYF. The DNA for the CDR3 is TGTGCCACGGGACAGCAGTACGAGCAGTACTTC.